This T cell receptor (beta chain) was captured by sequencing in a study of T cells in Graves' hyperthyroidism and ophthalmopathy. The study, taken as a whole, reports: In the analysis, a 13 V-J model separated ophthalmopathy from stable hyperthyroidism.

Together with thyroid ultrasound, orbital computed tomography, serum thyroxine and TRAb, clinical symptoms were used for diagnoses. A sample of blood taken at first hyperthyroidism diagnosis preceded any ophthalmopathy symptoms. Trimming removed 4 bases from V and 10 bases from J, with 15 bases in between. The CDR3 extends over 13 amino acids. Germline V CDR1 and CDR2: SGDLS, YYNGEE. Using RNA transcripts as the source, TCR beta CDR3 regions were amplified. The TCR CDR3 was amplified in a first-round RT-PCR using the HTBI primer set. TCRdb re-called the multiplex PCR reads through MiXCR, storing one row per CDR3 protein. The sample includes around 380,000 distinct CDR3 sequences, roughly 13% of them seen just once. Comment on this clonotype: No antigen is known for it.

The sequenced material came from blood. The source is a man younger than 40 with Graves' hyperthyroidism that later progressed to Graves' ophthalmopathy. The chain carries TRBV9 and TRBJ2-1; D might be TRBD2 (7 bases). CDR3: CASSIWGGGEQFF. In nucleotides, the CDR3 is TGTGCCAGCAGCATATGGGGGGGCGGGGAGCAGTTCTTC.